The sequence of this T cell receptor (beta chain) was determined in a study of post-analysis software for immune sequencing data. TCR beta cDNA libraries included unique molecular identifiers. TCRdb re-called the PCR reads through MiXCR, storing one row per CDR3 protein. The sample has approximately 690,000 distinct CDR3 sequences; 59% are singletons. Sequencing used blood. This TCR was sampled from a girl aged 2-10 years with multiple sclerosis.

CDR3 coding DNA: TGTGCCATCAGTGAGTCAACTCCCGGCTCCTACGAGCAGTACTTC. Its translation: CAISESTPGSYEQYF. This rearrangement joins TRBV10-3 to TRBJ2-7; D unresolved. This CDR3 is built from 15 residues. V was cut by 0 bases and J by 0 bases, with 9 bases left in between. Germline V lookup: CDR1 ENHRY, CDR2 SYGVKD.